The entry below gives a single T cell receptor (beta chain) sequence along with its context. This entry belongs to a study of blood T cell repertoires in COVID-19. At the level of the study: Italy, Spain and the United States were the sources of the convalescent and acute COVID-19 samples. PBMCs, B-cell-depleted T cells, or T cells were the source of the cDNA or gDNA that made up the material.

Germline V gives CDR1 SGDLS, CDR2 YYNGEE. CDR3 length: 17 amino acids. V was cut by 0 bases and J by 1 base, with 14 bases left in between. Per the original data handling: Reference gene primer amplification in the assay estimated nucleated cell counts. Data came from immunoSEQ multiplex PCR; TCRdb stores just in-frame clones and leaves some out. Clone size and the V and J calls come from that table; the DNA yielded D and trimming. The sample holds tens of thousands of clones, 78% seen once. This sequence was found in a human donor in a cohort sampled during active COVID-19. Sequences were obtained from peripheral blood. The rearrangement joins TRBV9 to TRBJ2-1, with a weak D call TRBD2 (6 bases). CDR3 DNA sequence: TGTGCCAGCAGCGTAGATCCTAGCGCCCGATCCTACAATGAGCAGTTCTTC. This translates into CASSVDPSARSYNEQFF.